Sequencing of this T cell receptor beta chain was carried out in a study of T cell clonotyping in hematopoietic cell transplantation. Findings of the study overall: Recipient TCR diversity dropped after transplant; expanded clonotypes rose from day 30 to 180.

Comment on this clone: What it recognizes is unknown.

The data were produced by immunoSEQ multiplex PCR, yet TCRdb's version contains in-frame clones alone and is incomplete. Of 13,000 to 15,000 clones detected, over 85% appear once; the ten largest clones hold around 4.3%. The source material was PBMCs, sampled 30 days after allogeneic stem cell transplant. The receptor was derived from a male patient in his sixties or seventies who had an allogeneic stem cell transplant from an unrelated donor, so the T cells may come from the graft donor. Some clones in this sample may be carry-over from other donors' samples.

DNA for the CDR3: TGTGCCAGCAGCCAGGATCCGGGAAGATACGGAAACACCATATATTTT. It yields the protein CASSQDPGRYGNTIYF. V and J are TRBV14 and TRBJ1-3; the D is unclear. Trimming pared 3 bases from V and 4 bases from J, leaving 16 bases between. CDR1 and CDR2 (germline): SGHDN, FVKESK. This CDR3 has 16 amino acids. Looking up the rest from reference TRBV14 and TRBJ1-3 gives the full variable domain: EAGVTQFPSHSVIEKGQTVTLRCDPISGHDNLYWYRRVMGKEIKFLLHFVKESKQDESGMPNNRFLAERTGGTYSTLKVQPAELEDSGVYFCASSQDPGRYGNTIYFGEGSWLTVV.